This T cell receptor (beta chain) originates from a study of blood T cell repertoires in COVID-19. Germline V gene sequence: CDR1 MDHEN, CDR2 SYDVKM. The CDR3 is 14 amino acids. Losses at the gene ends were 5 bases for V and 8 bases for J; bases not matched to a gene: 8. TCRdb's copy holds only in-frame clones and misses some; the assay was immunoSEQ multiplex PCR. There are 450,000 to 500,000 clones in the sample; approximately 85% occur only once, and 3.2% lies in the top ten. This chain links TRBV28 with TRBJ1-4; 7 bases match TRBD1. This TCR was sampled from a human donor in a cohort sampled during active COVID-19. The material sequenced was peripheral blood. CDR3 residues: CASSPGQEGEKLFF. The CDR3 DNA reads as TGTGCCAGCAGTCCCGGACAGGAAGGAGAAAAACTGTTTTTT.